Listed below are T cell receptor beta chains from one sample, sequenced in a study of control samples from healthy donors and cancer patients. The data were produced by immunoSEQ multiplex PCR, yet TCRdb's version contains in-frame clones alone and is incomplete. The sample contains 150,000 or so clones, 93% of which appear only once. Input material: blood. These receptors originate from a man between 18 and 29 years old in good health. The CDR3 runs from the conserved cysteine through the conserved F or W. A D gene is named only where the DNA matches it firmly. Not all rows give a size; the values are once, few, many and, for expanded clones, a class.

>TRBV6-5|NA|TRBJ1-1|NA
TGTGCCAGCAGCCGACAAGGCAGGGGAGTCGCTGAAGCTTTCTTT
CASSRQGRGVAEAFF
>TRBV6-6|NA|TRBJ2-1|TRBD2
TGTGCCAGCTGGACTAGCGGCAATGAGCAGTTCTTC
CASWTSGNEQFF
>TRBV19|NA|TRBJ1-5|NA
TGTGCCAGTACAGGGTGGGAGCGCAATCAGCCCCAGCATTTT
CASTGWERNQPQHF
>TRBV19|NA|TRBJ1-1|NA
TGTGCCAGTAGTAGGGGGCGAGGCACTGAAGCTTTCTTT
CASSRGRGTEAFF
>TRBV5-1|NA|TRBJ2-2|NA
TGCGCCAGCAGCTTCTCGGGGGGCCAGAACACCGGGGAGCTGTTTTTT
CASSFSGGQNTGELFF
>TRBV7-8|NA|TRBJ1-4|NA
TGTGCCAGCAGCTTAGATGAAAAACTGTTTTTT
CASSLDEKLFF
>TRBV7-8|NA|TRBJ2-1|NA
TGTGCCAGCAGCTTAGGTAGCGGAAGCTCCTACAATGAGCAGTTCTTC
CASSLGSGSSYNEQFF
>TRBV13|NA|TRBJ2-2|TRBD2
TGTGCCAGCACCGTGACTAGCGGGGCGAACACCGGGGAGCTGTTTTTT
CASTVTSGANTGELFF
>TRBV29-1|NA|TRBJ1-6|TRBD1
TGCAGCGTCGGGGACAGGACAAATTCACCCCTCCACTTT
CSVGDRTNSPLHF
>TRBV7-2|NA|TRBJ2-7|TRBD1
TGTGCCAGCAGCTCCTTAAGGGGGCAGGGGGCCTACGAGCAGTACTTC
CASSSLRGQGAYEQYF
>TRBV12-5|NA|TRBJ1-2|TRBD1
TGTGCTAGTGGTCAAGGGGACAGGGCGGTCGGCTACACCTTC
CASGQGDRAVGYTF
>TRBV7-9|NA|TRBJ1-2|NA
TGTGCCACCTCAGACGGAAACTATGGCTACACCTTC
CATSDGNYGYTF
>TRBV6-5|NA|TRBJ2-3|TRBD2
TGTGCCACCCGGGGGGGATTCGGAGATACGCAGTATTTT
CATRGGFGDTQYF
>TRBV24-1|once|TRBJ2-1|NA
TGTGCCACCGCCCTGACAGATTCCTACAATGAGCAGTTCTTC
CATALTDSYNEQFF
>TRBV30|NA|TRBJ2-3|NA
TGTGCCTGGAGTTTGGGGGGCGCCCCAGATACGCAGTATTTT
CAWSLGGAPDTQYF
>TRBV10-2|NA|TRBJ1-6|TRBD1
TGCGCCAGCAGCTGGCTGACAGGGGACAATTCACCCCTCCACTTT
CASSWLTGDNSPLHF
>TRBV28|NA|TRBJ1-1|NA
TGTGCCAGCAGTTTTAATCGAGGATACACTGAAGCTTTCTTT
CASSFNRGYTEAFF
>TRBV15|NA|TRBJ2-5|NA
TGTGCCACCAGCAGAGATTCTTCCGCCCAAGAGACCCAGTACTTC
CATSRDSSAQETQYF
>TRBV6-6|NA|TRBJ1-5|NA
TGTGCCAGCAGCCATGGGTTGGTTGATCAGCCCCAGCATTTT
CASSHGLVDQPQHF
>TRBV15|once|TRBJ2-3|NA
TGTGCCACCTCCGTTGAGGGGCTTAGCACAGATACGCAGTATTTT
CATSVEGLSTDTQYF
>TRBV15|NA|TRBJ2-7|NA
TGTGCCACCAGCAGAATAAGCAAGGGGAACGAGCAGTACTTC
CATSRISKGNEQYF
>TRBV7-9|NA|TRBJ1-4|NA
TGTGCCAGCAGCTTGGTCGGAGGGGATTCGACTAATGAAAAACTGTTTTTT
CASSLVGGDSTNEKLFF
>TRBV11-2|NA|TRBJ2-7|NA
TGTGCCAGCAGCCCCGGGAGCCGAGCGTCGCAGTACTTC
CASSPGSRASQYF
>TRBV6-6|NA|TRBJ1-2|NA
TGTGCCAGCAGCCCCGGAGGGCCAAACTATGGCTACACCTTC
CASSPGGPNYGYTF
>TRBV4-3|NA|TRBJ1-4|NA
TGCGCCAGCAGCCATATGCCATCGGGGCAGCTTAATGAAAAACTGTTTTTT
CASSHMPSGQLNEKLFF
>TRBV24-1|few|TRBJ1-3|NA
TGTGCCACCAGTGATTTGCCGGGTAACGAGCGGAGCTCTGGAAACACCATATATTTT
CATSDLPGNERSSGNTIYF
>TRBV21-1|NA|TRBJ2-7|NA
TGTGCCAGCAGATTCTTCCGTTGGAGGACGCAAGACGAGCAGTACTTC
CASRFFRWRTQDEQYF
>TRBV25-1|NA|TRBJ2-1|NA
TGTGCCAGCAGTGACCCTCGGAGGGAGCAGTTCTTC
CASSDPRREQFF
>TRBV3-1/TRBV3-2|NA|TRBJ1-5|NA
TGTGCCAGCAGCCATGCCCAGCCCCAGCATTTT
CASSHAQPQHF
>TRBV11-2|once|TRBJ2-7|NA
TGTGCCAGCAGCTTACGAGTCAGGCACGAGCAGTACTTC
CASSLRVRHEQYF
>TRBV7-2|NA|TRBJ2-1|TRBD2
TGTGCCAGCAGCTTTAGCGGGAGTGGTAATGAGCAGTTCTTC
CASSFSGSGNEQFF
>TRBV11-2|NA|TRBJ2-7|TRBD2
TGTGCCAGCAGCTCCGGACTAGCGGGAGGCTACGAGCAGTACTTC
CASSSGLAGGYEQYF
>TRBV5-1|NA|TRBJ1-5|TRBD1
TGCGCCAGCAGCTTAAAAACAGGGGGCCAGCCCCAGCATTTT
CASSLKTGGQPQHF
>TRBV5-1|once|TRBJ2-5|NA
TGCGCCAGCAGCTCCATTGACAGGTTAGGGACCCAGTACTTC
CASSSIDRLGTQYF
>TRBV5-1|NA|TRBJ2-7|TRBD2
TGCGCCAGCAGCTTGGCTAGCGGGAGAGACGAGCAGTACTTC
CASSLASGRDEQYF
>TRBV27|few|TRBJ1-2|NA
TGTGCCAGCTTATGGGGAGGGGGGGGCCTCGGTGGCTACACCTTC
CASLWGGGGLGGYTF
>TRBV4-1|NA|TRBJ2-4|NA
TGCGCCAGCAGCTTACACCAAACCGCCAAAAACATTCAGTACTTC
CASSLHQTAKNIQYF
>TRBV28|NA|TRBJ1-5|NA
TGTGCCAGCAGCCGGCCCGGGGTGGAGCCCCAGCATTTT
CASSRPGVEPQHF
>TRBV30|NA|TRBJ2-1|NA
TGTGCCTGGAGTGTTCATTCACTCCACAATGAGCAGTTCTTC
CAWSVHSLHNEQFF
>TRBV27|NA|TRBJ1-1|NA
TGTGCCAGCAGTCTCACTTCATTTAACACTGAAGCTTTCTTT
CASSLTSFNTEAFF
>TRBV28|NA|TRBJ2-1|NA
TGTGCCAGCAGTTTGGTACAGCTCATAGATGAGCAGTTCTTC
CASSLVQLIDEQFF
>TRBV6-6|NA|TRBJ1-2|NA
TGTGCCAGCAGTTATGTCGGGTCACCTTTAAGCTACACCTTC
CASSYVGSPLSYTF